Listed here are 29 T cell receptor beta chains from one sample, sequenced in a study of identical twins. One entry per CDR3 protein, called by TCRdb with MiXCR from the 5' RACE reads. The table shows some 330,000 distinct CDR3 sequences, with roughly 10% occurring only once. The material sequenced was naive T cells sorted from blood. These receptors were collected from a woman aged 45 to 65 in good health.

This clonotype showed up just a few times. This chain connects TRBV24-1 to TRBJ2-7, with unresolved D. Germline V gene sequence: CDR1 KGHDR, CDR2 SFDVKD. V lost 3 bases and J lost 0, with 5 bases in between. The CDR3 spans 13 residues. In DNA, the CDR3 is TGTGCCACCAGTGATCTGAGCTCCTACGAGCAGTACTTC. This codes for CATSDLSSYEQYF.

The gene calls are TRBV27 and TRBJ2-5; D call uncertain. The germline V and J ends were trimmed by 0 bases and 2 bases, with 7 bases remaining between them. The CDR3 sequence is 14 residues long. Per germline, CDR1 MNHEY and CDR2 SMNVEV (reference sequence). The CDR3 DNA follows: TGTGCCAGCAGTTTATCACCCCTACAAGAGACCCAGTACTTC. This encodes CASSLSPLQETQYF.

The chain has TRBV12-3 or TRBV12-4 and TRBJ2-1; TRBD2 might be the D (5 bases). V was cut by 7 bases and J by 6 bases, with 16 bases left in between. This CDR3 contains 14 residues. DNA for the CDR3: TGTGCCAGCACACTAGGCGCGAGGGCCAATGAGCAGTTCTTC. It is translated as CASTLGARANEQFF.

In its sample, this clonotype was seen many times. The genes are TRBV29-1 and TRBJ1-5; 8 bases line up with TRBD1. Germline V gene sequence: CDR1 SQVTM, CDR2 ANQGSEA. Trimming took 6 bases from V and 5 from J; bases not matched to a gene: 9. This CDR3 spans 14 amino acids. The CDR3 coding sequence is TGCAGCGTGTCCGGGACAGGCCTCGATCAGCCCCAGCATTTT. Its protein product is CSVSGTGLDQPQHF.

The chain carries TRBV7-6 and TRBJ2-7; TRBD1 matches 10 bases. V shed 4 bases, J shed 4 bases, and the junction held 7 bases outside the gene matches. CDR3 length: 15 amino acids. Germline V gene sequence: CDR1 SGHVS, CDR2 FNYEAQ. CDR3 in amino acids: CASSSTGTGEYEQYF. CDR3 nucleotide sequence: TGTGCCAGCAGCTCCACCGGGACAGGGGAGTACGAGCAGTACTTC.

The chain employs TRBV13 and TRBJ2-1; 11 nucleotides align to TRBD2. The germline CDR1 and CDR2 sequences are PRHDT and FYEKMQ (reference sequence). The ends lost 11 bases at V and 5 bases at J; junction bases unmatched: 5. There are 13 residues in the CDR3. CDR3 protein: CAQTSGDNNEQFF. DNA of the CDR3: TGTGCCCAGACTAGCGGGGACAACAATGAGCAGTTCTTC.

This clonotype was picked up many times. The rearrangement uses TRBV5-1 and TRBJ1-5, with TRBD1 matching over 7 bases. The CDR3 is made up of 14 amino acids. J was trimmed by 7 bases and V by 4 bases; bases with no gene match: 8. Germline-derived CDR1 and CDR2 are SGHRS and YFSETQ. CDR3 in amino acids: CASSQGGPQQPQHF. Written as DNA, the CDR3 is TGCGCCAGCAGCCAAGGGGGCCCCCAGCAGCCCCAGCATTTT.

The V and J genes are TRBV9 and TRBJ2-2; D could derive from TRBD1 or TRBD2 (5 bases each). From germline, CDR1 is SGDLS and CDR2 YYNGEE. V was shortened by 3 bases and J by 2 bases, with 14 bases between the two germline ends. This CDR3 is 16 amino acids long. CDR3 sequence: CASSDRGTLNTGELFF. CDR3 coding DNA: TGTGCCAGCAGCGATCGGGGCACCCTAAACACCGGGGAGCTGTTTTTT.

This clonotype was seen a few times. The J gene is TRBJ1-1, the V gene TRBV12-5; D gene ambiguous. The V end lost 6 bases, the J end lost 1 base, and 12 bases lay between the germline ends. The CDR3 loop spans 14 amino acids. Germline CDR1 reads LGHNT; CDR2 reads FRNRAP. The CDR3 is CASGFSLGNTEAFF. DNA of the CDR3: TGTGCTAGTGGCTTCAGTCTCGGGAACACTGAAGCTTTCTTT.

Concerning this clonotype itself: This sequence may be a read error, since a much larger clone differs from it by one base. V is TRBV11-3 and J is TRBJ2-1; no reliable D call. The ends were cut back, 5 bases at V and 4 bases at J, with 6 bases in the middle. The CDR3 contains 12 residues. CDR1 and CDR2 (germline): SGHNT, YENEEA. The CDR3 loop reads CASSALYNEQFF. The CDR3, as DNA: TGTGCCAGCAGCGCCCTATACAATGAGCAGTTCTTC.

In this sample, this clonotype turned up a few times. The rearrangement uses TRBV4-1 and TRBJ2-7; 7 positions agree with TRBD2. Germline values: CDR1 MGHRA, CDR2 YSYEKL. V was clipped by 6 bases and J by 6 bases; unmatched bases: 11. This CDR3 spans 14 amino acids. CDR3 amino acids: CASRPSGGVGEQYF. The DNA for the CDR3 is TGCGCCAGCAGACCCTCGGGGGGAGTGGGCGAGCAGTACTTC.

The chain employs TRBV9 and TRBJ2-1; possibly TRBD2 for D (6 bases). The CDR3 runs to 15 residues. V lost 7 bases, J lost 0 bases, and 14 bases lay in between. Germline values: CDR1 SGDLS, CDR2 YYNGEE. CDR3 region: CASGHGSSSYNEQFF. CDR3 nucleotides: TGTGCCAGCGGACACGGGAGTAGCTCCTACAATGAGCAGTTCTTC.

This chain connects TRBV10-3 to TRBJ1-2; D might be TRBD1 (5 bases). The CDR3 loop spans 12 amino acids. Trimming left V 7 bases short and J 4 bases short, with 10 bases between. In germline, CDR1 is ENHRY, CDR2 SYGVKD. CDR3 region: CAINPGGYGYTF. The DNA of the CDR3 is TGTGCCATCAATCCGGGGGGCTATGGCTACACCTTC.

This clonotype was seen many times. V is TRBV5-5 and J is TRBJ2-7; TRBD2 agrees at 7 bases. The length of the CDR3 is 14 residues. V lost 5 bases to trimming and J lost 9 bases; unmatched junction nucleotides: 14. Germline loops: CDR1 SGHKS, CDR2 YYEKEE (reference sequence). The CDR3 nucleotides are TGTGCCAGCAGTATAGAGGGAGGGCCGTGGCGGCAGTACTTC. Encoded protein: CASSIEGGPWRQYF.

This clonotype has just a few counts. CDR3 loop: CASTPPWTGSTADTQYF. CDR3 in DNA: TGTGCCAGCACGCCTCCCTGGACAGGGTCGACCGCAGATACGCAGTATTTT. The chain has TRBV5-6 and TRBJ2-3; the match to TRBD1 covers 8 bases. The CDR3 is 17 amino acids. V was pared by 6 bases and J by 4 bases, with 16 bases of the junction left unmatched. Germline V gene lookup returns CDR1 SGHDT and CDR2 YYEEEE. The whole variable domain, remainder taken from reference TRBV5-6 and TRBJ2-3, is DAGVTQSPTHLIKTRGQQVTLRCSPKSGHDTVSWYQQALGQGPQFIFQYYEEEERQRGNFPDRFSGHQFPNYSSELNVNALLLGDSALYLCASTPPWTGSTADTQYFGPGTRLTVL.

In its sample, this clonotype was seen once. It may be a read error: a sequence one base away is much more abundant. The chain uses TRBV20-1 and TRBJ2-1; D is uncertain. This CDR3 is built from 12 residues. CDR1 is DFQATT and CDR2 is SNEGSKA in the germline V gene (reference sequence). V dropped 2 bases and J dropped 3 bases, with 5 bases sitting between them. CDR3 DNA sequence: TGCAGTGCTAGATTCGACTACAATGAGCAGTTCTTC. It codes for CSARFDYNEQFF.

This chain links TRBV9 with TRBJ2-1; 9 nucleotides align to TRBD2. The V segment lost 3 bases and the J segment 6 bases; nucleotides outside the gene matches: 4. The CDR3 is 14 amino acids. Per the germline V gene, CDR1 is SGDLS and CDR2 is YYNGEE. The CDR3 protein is CASSAQTSGNEQFF. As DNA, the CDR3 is TGTGCCAGCAGCGCTCAGACTAGCGGCAATGAGCAGTTCTTC.

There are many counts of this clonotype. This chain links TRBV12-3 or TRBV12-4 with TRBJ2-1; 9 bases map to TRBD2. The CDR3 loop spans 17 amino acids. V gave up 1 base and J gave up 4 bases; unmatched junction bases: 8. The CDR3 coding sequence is TGTGCCAGCAGTTTAGGAGCTGGCGGGGGGGTGTACAATGAGCAGTTCTTC. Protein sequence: CASSLGAGGGVYNEQFF.

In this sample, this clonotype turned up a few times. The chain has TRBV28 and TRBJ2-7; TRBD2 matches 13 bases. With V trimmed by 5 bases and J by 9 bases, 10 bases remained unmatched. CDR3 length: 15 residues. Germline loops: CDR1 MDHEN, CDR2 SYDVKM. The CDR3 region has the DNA TGTGCCAGCAGTCCTCGACTAGCGGGAGGTGCGGGGCAGTACGTC. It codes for CASSPRLAGGAGQYV.

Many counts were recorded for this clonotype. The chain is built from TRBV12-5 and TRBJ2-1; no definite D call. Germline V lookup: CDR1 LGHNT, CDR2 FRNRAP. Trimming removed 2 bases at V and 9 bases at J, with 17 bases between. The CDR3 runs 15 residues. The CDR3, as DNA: TGTGCTAGTGGTTTGCCCCTGATGGTGTCGTTTGAGCAGTTCTTC. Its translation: CASGLPLMVSFEQFF.

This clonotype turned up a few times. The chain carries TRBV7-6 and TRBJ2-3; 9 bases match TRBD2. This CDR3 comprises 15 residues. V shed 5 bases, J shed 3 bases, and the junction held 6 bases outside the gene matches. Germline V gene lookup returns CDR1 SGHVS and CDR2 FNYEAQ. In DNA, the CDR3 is TGTGCCAGCAGCCGAAGCGGGAGGCGGACAGATACGCAGTATTTT. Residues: CASSRSGRRTDTQYF.

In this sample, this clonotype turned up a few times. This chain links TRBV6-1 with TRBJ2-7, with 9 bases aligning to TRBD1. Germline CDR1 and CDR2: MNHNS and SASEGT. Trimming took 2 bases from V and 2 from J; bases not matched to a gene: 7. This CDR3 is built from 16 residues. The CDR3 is CASSEWGQGFTYEQYF. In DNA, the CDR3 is TGTGCCAGCAGTGAATGGGGACAGGGTTTCACCTACGAGCAGTACTTC.

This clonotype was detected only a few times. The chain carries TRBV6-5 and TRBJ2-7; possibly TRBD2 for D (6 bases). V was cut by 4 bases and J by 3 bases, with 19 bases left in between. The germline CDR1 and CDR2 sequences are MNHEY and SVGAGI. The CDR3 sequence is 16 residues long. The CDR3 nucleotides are TGTGCCAGCAGTTCTCGCATTAGCGGAAACAACTACGAGCAGTACTTC. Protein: CASSSRISGNNYEQYF.

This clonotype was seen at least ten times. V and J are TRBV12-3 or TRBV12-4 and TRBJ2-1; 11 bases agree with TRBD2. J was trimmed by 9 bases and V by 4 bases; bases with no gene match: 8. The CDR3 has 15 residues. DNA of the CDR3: TGTGCCAGCAGTTCATTAGCGGGAGGGAGCGGTGAGCAGTTCTTC. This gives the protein CASSSLAGGSGEQFF.

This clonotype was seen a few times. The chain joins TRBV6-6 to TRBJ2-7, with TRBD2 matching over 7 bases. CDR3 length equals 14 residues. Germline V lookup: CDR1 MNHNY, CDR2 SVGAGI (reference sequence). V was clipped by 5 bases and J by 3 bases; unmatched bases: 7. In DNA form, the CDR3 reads TGTGCCAGCAGTCCGGGAGGCAGGGTCTACGAGCAGTACTTC. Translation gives CASSPGGRVYEQYF.

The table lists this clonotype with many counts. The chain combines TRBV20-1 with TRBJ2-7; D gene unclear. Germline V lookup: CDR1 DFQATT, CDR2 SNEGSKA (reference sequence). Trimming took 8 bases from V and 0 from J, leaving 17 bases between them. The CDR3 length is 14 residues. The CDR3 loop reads CSKLRRKNSYEQYV. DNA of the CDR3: TGCAGTAAATTAAGACGGAAGAACTCCTACGAGCAGTACGTC.

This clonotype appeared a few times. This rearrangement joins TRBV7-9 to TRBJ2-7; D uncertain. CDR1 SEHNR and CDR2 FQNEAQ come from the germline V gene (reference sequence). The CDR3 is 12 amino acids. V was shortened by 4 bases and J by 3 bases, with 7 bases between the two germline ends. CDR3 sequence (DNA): TGTGCCAGCAGCTCGGACGGCTACGAGCAGTACGTC. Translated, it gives CASSSDGYEQYV.

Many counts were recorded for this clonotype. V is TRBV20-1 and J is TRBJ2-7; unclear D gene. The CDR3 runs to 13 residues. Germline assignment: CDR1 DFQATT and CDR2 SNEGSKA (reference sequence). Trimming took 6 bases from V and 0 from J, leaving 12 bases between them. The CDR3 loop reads CSAHGSGSYEQYF. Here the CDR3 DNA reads TGCAGTGCCCATGGATCTGGCTCCTACGAGCAGTACTTC.

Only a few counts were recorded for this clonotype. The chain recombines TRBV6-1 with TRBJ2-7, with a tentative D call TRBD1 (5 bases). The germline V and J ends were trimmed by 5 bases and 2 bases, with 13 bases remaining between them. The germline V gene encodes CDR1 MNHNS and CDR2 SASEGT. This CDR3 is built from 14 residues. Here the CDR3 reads CASSKTVGPYEQYV. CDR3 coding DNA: TGTGCCAGCAGTAAAACGGTGGGGCCCTACGAGCAGTACGTC.